This T cell receptor (beta chain) was recovered during a study of Ad26.COV2.S vaccination and SARS-CoV-2 variants. Here immunoSEQ multiplex PCR was the method, and the copy in TCRdb shows in-frame clones only, minus some. The sample contains 150,000 to 200,000 clones, around nine tenths of which appear only once. CDR3 size: 14 residues. Germline-derived CDR1 and CDR2 are MGHRA and YSYEKL. V lost 2 bases and J 8 bases, leaving 13 bases between the germline ends. The receptor was isolated from a human donor who had recovered from COVID-19. The input for sequencing was peripheral blood, taken after recovery from COVID-19. The chain combines TRBV4-1 with TRBJ2-1, with D possibly matching TRBD2 (6 bases). This chain's CDR3 is CASSQWTGEDEQFF. For the CDR3, the DNA is TGCGCCAGCAGCCAATGGACGGGGGAAGATGAGCAGTTCTTC.